This TCR beta chain is from a study of cytomegalovirus exposure and HLA in healthy donors. Study details: The approximately 120 validation repertoires were produced on the same platform as the approximately 620 repertoires of the first cohort. This was reported in a later analysis. Points from the study as a whole: Published work reported that the classifier diagnosed cytomegalovirus status with high specificity and sensitivity. The study labeled under 200 TCR beta chains cytomegalovirus-associated.

This clone was seen only a few times. Its specificity is not known. Sequencing was performed with immunoSEQ multiplex PCR; in TCRdb, only in-frame clones are kept and a portion is missing. The data contain 150,000 to 250,000 clones, roughly 77% of them singletons. These donors were members of the roughly 120-subject validation cohort, a group separate from the approximately 700-subject first cohort. CDR3 length: 13 residues. CDR1 LNHDA and CDR2 SQIVND come from the germline V gene (reference sequence). Trimming took 6 bases from V and 7 from J, leaving 15 bases between them. The sequenced material came from PBMCs. This sequence joins TRBV19 and TRBJ2-5, with no clear D. The source is a woman aged 25 to 39 in good health and CMV-seronegative. The CDR3 sequence is CASSPSSLGTQYF. The DNA for the CDR3 is TGTGCCAGTAGCCCTTCGAGCCTCGGGACCCAGTACTTC.